The rows below give T cell receptor beta chains drawn from one sample of a study of blood T cell repertoires in COVID-19. Profiled with immunoSEQ multiplex PCR; TCRdb holds only in-frame clones, not every one. The sample yields just under 80,000 clones, about nine tenths seen once. Sequenced sample: peripheral blood. The receptors originated from a human donor in a cohort sampled during active COVID-19. The CDR3 runs from the conserved cysteine through the conserved F or W. Each record gives: D gene, clone size, V gene, J gene, CDR3 DNA, CDR3 protein. A D gene is named only where the DNA matches it firmly. Not every row has a clone size; where given, it reads once, few, many or a size class.

D: .; size: once; V: TRBV2; J: TRBJ2-4; DNA: TGTGCCAGCAGTGAACGAAACTCGGCGGGTATAGCCAAAAACATTCAGTACTTC; CDR3: CASSERNSAGIAKNIQYF
D: TRBD1; size: .; V: TRBV6-2/TRBV6-3; J: TRBJ2-5; DNA: TGTGCCAGCAGTTACCCCCGGGACAGGGGGCTCGAGACCCAGTACTTC; CDR3: CASSYPRDRGLETQYF
D: .; size: .; V: TRBV25-1; J: TRBJ2-4; DNA: TGTGCCAGCAGTGGCAGGGCCAAAAACATTCAGTACTTC; CDR3: CASSGRAKNIQYF
D: .; size: .; V: TRBV21-1; J: TRBJ2-1; DNA: TGTGCCAGCAGCTGGGGGGACTACGGTGCAACACACAATGAGCAGTTCTTC; CDR3: CASSWGDYGATHNEQFF
D: TRBD2; size: .; V: TRBV11-2; J: TRBJ2-5; DNA: TGTGCCAGCGCCAGCGGGGCTAGCGGGAGAGGTCGGCAAGAGACCCAGTACTTC; CDR3: CASASGASGRGRQETQYF
D: .; size: .; V: TRBV24-1; J: TRBJ1-1; DNA: TGTGCCACCAGTGATTCTTTAGAACCGAACACTGAAGCTTTCTTT; CDR3: CATSDSLEPNTEAFF
D: TRBD1; size: many; V: TRBV11-2; J: TRBJ2-5; DNA: TGTGCCAGCAGCTCTAGAGGGGGCCGGGAGACCCAGTACTTC; CDR3: CASSSRGGRETQYF
D: .; size: once; V: TRBV14; J: TRBJ2-5; DNA: TGTGCCAGCAGCCAAGGTGGGAGAGGGCGAGAGACCCAGTACTTC; CDR3: CASSQGGRGRETQYF
D: TRBD2; size: .; V: TRBV2; J: TRBJ2-3; DNA: TGTGCCAGCAGAGAAGGACTAGGCACAGATACGCAGTATTTT; CDR3: CASREGLGTDTQYF
D: TRBD2; size: .; V: TRBV2; J: TRBJ2-3; DNA: TGTGCCGAGGGAGGGGCAGATACGCAGTATTTT; CDR3: CAEGGADTQYF
D: TRBD2; size: .; V: TRBV11-3; J: TRBJ2-2; DNA: TGTGCCAGCAGAGGGTGGACTAGCGGGATTGGAGACACCGGGGAGCTGTTTTTT; CDR3: CASRGWTSGIGDTGELFF
D: TRBD2; size: .; V: TRBV5-6; J: TRBJ2-7; DNA: TGTGCCAGCAACCCGGGAGGGGCTAGCGGGGAATCCTACGAGCAGTACTTC; CDR3: CASNPGGASGESYEQYF
D: TRBD1; size: .; V: TRBV6-5; J: TRBJ2-7; DNA: TGTGCCAGCAGCGGAGGACAGGGGGCCAAATACGAGCAGTACTTC; CDR3: CASSGGQGAKYEQYF
D: .; size: few; V: TRBV2; J: TRBJ1-1; DNA: TGTGCCAGCAGTCTCACAAGGAACACTGAAGCTTTCTTT; CDR3: CASSLTRNTEAFF
D: TRBD1; size: few; V: TRBV6-5; J: TRBJ2-7; DNA: TGTGCCAGCAGTCGACAGGGCCGCGAGCAGTACTTC; CDR3: CASSRQGREQYF
D: TRBD2; size: .; V: TRBV3-1/TRBV3-2; J: TRBJ2-3; DNA: TGTGCCAGCAGCCAAGGGCTAGCGGGAGCCACAGATACGCAGTATTTT; CDR3: CASSQGLAGATDTQYF
D: .; size: .; V: TRBV4-2; J: TRBJ1-3; DNA: TGTGCCAGCAGCCAAGAGCGTGGCAGGGACAGAAACACCATATATTTT; CDR3: CASSQERGRDRNTIYF
D: .; size: once; V: TRBV12-3/TRBV12-4; J: TRBJ2-7; DNA: TGTGCCAGCAGTTTGGGGACACACTACGAGCAGTACTTC; CDR3: CASSLGTHYEQYF
D: .; size: few; V: TRBV11-2; J: TRBJ1-1; DNA: TGTGCCAGCAGCGGAATAAACAGGGCTAACGGGCCTACTGAAGCTTTCTTT; CDR3: CASSGINRANGPTEAFF
D: TRBD1; size: once; V: TRBV18; J: TRBJ1-5; DNA: TGTGCCAGCTCACAAGGACAGGGCCAAAATCAGCCCCAGCATTTT; CDR3: CASSQGQGQNQPQHF
D: TRBD2; size: .; V: TRBV5-1; J: TRBJ2-5; DNA: TGCGCCAGCAGCTTGGCCCTATCTAGCGGGATGAAAGAGACCCAGTACTTC; CDR3: CASSLALSSGMKETQYF
D: TRBD2; size: .; V: TRBV5-1; J: TRBJ2-3; DNA: TGCGCCAGCAGCTTGGCGGGACTAGCGGGGGGTCCAGATACGCAGTATTTT; CDR3: CASSLAGLAGGPDTQYF
D: .; size: .; V: TRBV4-1; J: TRBJ1-2; DNA: TGCGCCAGCAGCCAAGGAGACAGGAACGATGGCTACACCTTC; CDR3: CASSQGDRNDGYTF
D: TRBD2; size: .; V: TRBV5-5; J: TRBJ2-7; DNA: TGTGCCAGCAGCTTGCGCGGGGGTATATCCTACGAGCAGTACTTC; CDR3: CASSLRGGISYEQYF
D: TRBD2; size: .; V: TRBV5-1; J: TRBJ2-7; DNA: TGCGCCAGCAGCGGGGGGACTAGCGGCTACGAGCAGTACTTC; CDR3: CASSGGTSGYEQYF
D: TRBD1; size: .; V: TRBV7-8; J: TRBJ2-1; DNA: TGTGCCAGCAGCCTGGGGGGGACAGGGGCAGTCGAGCGGAGAAACAATGAGCAGTTCTTC; CDR3: CASSLGGTGAVERRNNEQFF
D: .; size: .; V: TRBV3-1/TRBV3-2; J: TRBJ1-1; DNA: TGTGCCAGCAGCCAAGGGACAGAGAACACTGAAGCTTTCTTT; CDR3: CASSQGTENTEAFF
D: TRBD2; size: few; V: TRBV7-2; J: TRBJ2-5; DNA: TGTGCCAGCAGCTTAGGGACTAGCGGGGGCCAAGAGACCCAGTACTTC; CDR3: CASSLGTSGGQETQYF
D: TRBD2; size: .; V: TRBV6-2/TRBV6-3; J: TRBJ2-1; DNA: TGTGCCAGCAGTCCCCACCAGCGGGAGGGCCCCTACAATGAGCAGTTCTTC; CDR3: CASSPHQREGPYNEQFF
D: TRBD2; size: once; V: TRBV3-1/TRBV3-2; J: TRBJ2-1; DNA: TGTGCCAGCAGCCAAGAGGGACTAGCGGGGGGGCTGGAGCAGTTCTTC; CDR3: CASSQEGLAGGLEQFF
D: .; size: .; V: TRBV9; J: TRBJ1-5; DNA: TGTGCCAGCAGTCCAGGGGTTAGCAATCAGCCCCAGCATTTT; CDR3: CASSPGVSNQPQHF
D: .; size: .; V: TRBV6-5; J: TRBJ2-2; DNA: TGTGCCAGCAGTACTCAAACCGGGGAGCTGTTTTTT; CDR3: CASSTQTGELFF
D: TRBD1; size: .; V: TRBV11-2; J: TRBJ2-7; DNA: TGTGCCAGCAGCCGGGACAGGGGATTATTCGAGCAGTACTTC; CDR3: CASSRDRGLFEQYF
D: .; size: .; V: TRBV19; J: TRBJ1-3; DNA: TGTGCCAGTAGTATAGCGGTACAGGGAGGAAACACCATATATTTT; CDR3: CASSIAVQGGNTIYF
D: .; size: .; V: TRBV18; J: TRBJ2-5; DNA: TGTGCCAGCTCACCACTAGCAGCCATCCAAGAGACCCAGTACTTC; CDR3: CASSPLAAIQETQYF
D: .; size: .; V: TRBV28; J: TRBJ2-7; DNA: TGTGCCAGCAGGGAAAGCGCCGGCTCCTACGAGCAGTACTTC; CDR3: CASRESAGSYEQYF
D: .; size: .; V: TRBV6-5; J: TRBJ2-1; DNA: TGTGCCAGCAGGCAGGGGAGCGGCAATGAGCAGTTCTTC; CDR3: CASRQGSGNEQFF
D: .; size: .; V: TRBV4-1; J: TRBJ2-3; DNA: TGCGCCAGCAGCCAATTTATAATCGGGGCAGATACGCAGTATTTT; CDR3: CASSQFIIGADTQYF
D: .; size: once; V: TRBV6-5; J: TRBJ2-7; DNA: TGTGCCAGCAGTTACTCTTCAGATATTAATTACGAGCAGTACTTC; CDR3: CASSYSSDINYEQYF
D: .; size: .; V: TRBV7-3; J: TRBJ2-1; DNA: TGTGCCAGCAGCTTACGACAGACACACAATGAGCAGTTCTTC; CDR3: CASSLRQTHNEQFF
D: TRBD2; size: .; V: TRBV18; J: TRBJ2-7; DNA: TGTGCCAGCTCATCTACTAGCGGGAGCGGGTACGAGCAGTACTTC; CDR3: CASSSTSGSGYEQYF
D: .; size: .; V: TRBV28; J: TRBJ2-2; DNA: TGTGCCAGCAGTCAGGGTTATACCGGGGAGCTGTTTTTT; CDR3: CASSQGYTGELFF
D: .; size: .; V: TRBV11-2; J: TRBJ2-3; DNA: TGTGCCAGCAGCGTACAAGGACAAATCGGCACAGATACGCAGTATTTT; CDR3: CASSVQGQIGTDTQYF
D: .; size: .; V: TRBV24-1; J: TRBJ2-5; DNA: TGTGCCACCAGTGATTCCGGGACTCGCCCGGAGACCCAGTACTTC; CDR3: CATSDSGTRPETQYF
D: TRBD2; size: .; V: TRBV5-1; J: TRBJ2-3; DNA: TGCGCCAGCAGCTTGGCTAGCGGCCCCACAGATACGCAGTATTTT; CDR3: CASSLASGPTDTQYF
D: TRBD2; size: .; V: TRBV4-2; J: TRBJ2-1; DNA: TGTGCCAGCAGCCAAGCTAGCGGGGGCGAAAATGAGCAGTTCTTC; CDR3: CASSQASGGENEQFF
D: TRBD1; size: .; V: TRBV6-2/TRBV6-3; J: TRBJ2-2; DNA: TGTGCCAGCAGTTTCAGGGGGACCGGGGAGCTGTTTTTT; CDR3: CASSFRGTGELFF
D: .; size: .; V: TRBV29-1; J: TRBJ2-5; DNA: TGCAGCGGTGAACAGGGCTTCGAGACCCAGTACTTC; CDR3: CSGEQGFETQYF
D: TRBD1; size: .; V: TRBV12-5; J: TRBJ1-1; DNA: TGTGCTAGTGGTTTGGCAGACAGGGGCACTGAAGCTTTCTTT; CDR3: CASGLADRGTEAFF
D: .; size: .; V: TRBV6-2/TRBV6-3; J: TRBJ1-2; DNA: TGTGCCAGCAGTACCACAGGAGGGTATGGCTACACCTTC; CDR3: CASSTTGGYGYTF
D: .; size: .; V: TRBV5-1; J: TRBJ2-2; DNA: TGCGCCAGCAGCTTGGCGGTCCAGGCCGCCGCCGGGGAGCTGTTTTTT; CDR3: CASSLAVQAAAGELFF